One and the same sample provided the 2 T cell receptor beta chains below, sequenced in a study of neurological immune-mediated disorders. MiXCR, applied by TCRdb to the 5' RACE reads, yields one record per CDR3 protein. The repertoire consists of tens of thousands of distinct CDR3 sequences, with about 4% occurring once and the leading ten covering roughly 2%. Material for sequencing was PBMCs. Every receptor here comes from a woman in her 50s with multiple sclerosis.

There are many counts of this clonotype. The chain carries TRBV15 and TRBJ2-5, with D perhaps matching TRBD1 (6 bases). V lost 6 bases and J lost 0, with 11 bases in between. The CDR3 spans 14 residues. Germline V CDR1 and CDR2: LNHNV, YYDKDF (reference sequence). The CDR3 DNA sequence: TGTGCCACCAGAAAGGACAGTAACCAAGAGACCCAGTACTTC. Translating gives CATRKDSNQETQYF.

This clonotype occurred many times. CDR3 nucleotides: TGCAGTGCTAGAGATCGGGACAGGGGGACGAACACTGAAGCTTTCTTT. It translates to CSARDRDRGTNTEAFF. The chain uses TRBV20-1 and TRBJ1-1; 11 bases line up with TRBD1. V lost 0 bases and J lost 1; bases outside the gene matches: 4. This CDR3 is built from 16 residues. CDR1 is DFQATT and CDR2 is SNEGSKA in the germline V gene (reference sequence).